A single sample gave rise to the 21 T cell receptor beta chains below, sequenced in a study of CD8 T cells in Susac syndrome. Random hexamers primed reverse transcription of about 0.45 to 1 ug RNA. TCRdb called the immunoSEQ multiplex PCR reads again in MiXCR, with one record for every CDR3 protein. The sample consists of about 280,000 distinct CDR3 sequences, about 88% of them appearing once. What was sequenced was CD8+ T cells from PBMCs. All receptors derive from a human donor with multiple sclerosis.

The V and J genes are TRBV20-1 and TRBJ2-5; D is unclear. V lost 6 bases to trimming and J lost 3 bases, with 17 bases between them. CDR1 and CDR2 from the germline V gene are DFQATT and SNEGSKA (reference sequence). There are 14 residues in the CDR3. CDR3 residues: CSARALWVEETQYF. In DNA form, the CDR3 reads TGCAGTGCCCGCGCCTTGTGGGTTGAAGAGACCCAGTACTTC.

This chain joins TRBV27 and TRBJ1-6; D is uncertain. Germline loops: CDR1 MNHEY, CDR2 SMNVEV (reference sequence). The V end was cut by 10 bases, the J end by 7 bases, with 14 bases between. The CDR3 extends over 13 amino acids. The CDR3 protein is CATRPLGNSPLHF. Written as DNA, the CDR3 is TGTGCCACCCGGCCGCTGGGAAATTCACCCCTCCACTTT.

The genes are TRBV4-1 and TRBJ2-7; 10 bases map to TRBD1. CDR1 and CDR2 from the germline V gene are MGHRA and YSYEKL. The CDR3 spans 15 residues. Trimming removed 1 base from V and 5 bases from J; junction bases left unmatched: 5. CDR3 sequence: CASSQVRDRGDEQYF. The CDR3 region has the DNA TGCGCCAGCAGCCAAGTCAGGGACAGGGGCGACGAGCAGTACTTC.

V and J are TRBV15 and TRBJ2-6; 7 nucleotides line up with TRBD1. In germline, CDR1 is LNHNV, CDR2 YYDKDF (reference sequence). The junction had 15 bases not matched to a gene; V was cut back by 3 bases and J by 4 bases. The CDR3 contains 19 residues. The CDR3 region is CATSSEAQGSRTGANVLTF. The CDR3 DNA follows: TGTGCCACCAGCAGCGAAGCACAGGGGAGTAGAACCGGGGCCAACGTCCTGACTTTC.

The table lists this clonotype with a few counts. The rearrangement uses TRBV27 and TRBJ2-1, with D tentatively TRBD2 (5 bases). The V end lost 5 bases, the J end lost 7 bases, and 9 bases lay between the germline ends. The CDR3 runs to 12 residues. Germline CDR1 MNHEY, CDR2 SMNVEV (reference sequence). CDR3: CASSARGNEQFF. CDR3 nucleotides: TGTGCCAGCAGTGCCCGGGGTAATGAGCAGTTCTTC.

The chain combines TRBV6-1 with TRBJ1-5, with unresolved D. V gave up 1 base and J gave up 0 bases, with 4 bases separating them. Germline V CDR1 and CDR2: MNHNS, SASEGT. The CDR3 sequence is 14 residues long. The CDR3 bases are TGTGCCAGCAGTGAAGTTGGTAGCAATCAGCCCCAGCATTTT. Encoded protein: CASSEVGSNQPQHF.

The chain couples TRBV7-9 to TRBJ2-1, with a weak D call TRBD2 (6 bases). Germline V gives CDR1 SEHNR, CDR2 FQNEAQ (reference sequence). V was clipped by 3 bases and J by 8 bases, with 20 bases between them. The CDR3 is 16 amino acids. CDR3 residues: CASSFDIAEMHDEQFF. The CDR3 region has the DNA TGTGCCAGCAGCTTTGATATAGCGGAAATGCACGATGAGCAGTTCTTC.

The rearrangement links TRBV28 to TRBJ1-1; D remains ambiguous. This CDR3 has 15 residues. Germline CDR1 MDHEN, CDR2 SYDVKM. Trimming pared 3 bases from V and 8 bases from J, leaving 19 bases between. The DNA for the CDR3 is TGTGCCAGCAGTTTTGGTACATCTCGGTCGCGGGAAGCTTTCTTT. This encodes CASSFGTSRSREAFF.

This clonotype was counted a few times. The gene calls are TRBV29-1 and TRBJ1-2, with D perhaps matching TRBD1 (5 bases). Germline CDR1 and CDR2: SQVTM and ANQGSEA. CDR3 length: 11 amino acids. The V gene lost 4 bases and the J gene lost 8 bases, with 11 bases spanning the gap. The CDR3 here is CSVGTGGGYTF. CDR3 DNA: TGCAGCGTTGGAACCGGGGGGGGCTACACCTTC.

The CDR3 nucleotides are TGTGCCAGCAGCTCCACCCTTTCTAGGACCTACGAGCAGTACTTC. Translating gives CASSSTLSRTYEQYF. V and J are TRBV11-2 and TRBJ2-7; D not certain. CDR1 SGHAT and CDR2 FQNNGV come from the germline V gene. Trimming removed 4 bases from V and 2 bases from J, with 15 bases in between. This CDR3 has 15 amino acids.

This clonotype was counted only a few times. This chain connects TRBV29-1 to TRBJ1-2; D is possibly TRBD1 (6 bases). The germline V gene has CDR1 SQVTM and CDR2 ANQGSEA. The V end was cut by 7 bases, the J end by 0 bases, with 15 bases between. CDR3 length equals 14 residues. The CDR3 bases are TGCAGCGCCTCGGACAGCCAAGCTAACTATGGCTACACCTTC. Its translation is CSASDSQANYGYTF.

This rearrangement joins TRBV20-1 to TRBJ2-5; 11 nucleotides line up with TRBD1. The CDR3 loop spans 16 amino acids. V gave up 0 bases and J gave up 5 bases; unmatched junction bases: 8. Germline V gene data show CDR1 as DFQATT and CDR2 as SNEGSKA (reference sequence). The chain's CDR3 is CSARDFGTGGFETQYF. In DNA form, the CDR3 reads TGCAGTGCTAGAGACTTTGGGACAGGGGGATTCGAGACCCAGTACTTC.

V and J are TRBV4-1 and TRBJ2-1, with 13 positions matching TRBD2. This CDR3 is 17 amino acids long. With 4 bases clipped from V and 5 bases from J, the junction kept 8 bases outside the gene matches. Per germline, CDR1 MGHRA and CDR2 YSYEKL. CDR3 coding DNA: TGCGCCAGCAGCCTCGGACTAGCGGGAGTGGCCCACAATGAGCAGTTCTTC. Protein product: CASSLGLAGVAHNEQFF.

The rearrangement links TRBV9 to TRBJ2-2; D perhaps matches TRBD2 (7 bases). The germline gives CDR1 SGDLS, CDR2 YYNGEE. This CDR3 comprises 18 residues. Trimming took off 0 bases at V and 1 base at J, with 16 bases between the two ends. CDR3 nucleotide sequence: TGTGCCAGCAGCGTAGCCAGGGGAGGGACCCTGAACACCGGGGAGCTGTTTTTT. This sequence encodes CASSVARGGTLNTGELFF.

The chain is built from TRBV12-3 or TRBV12-4 and TRBJ1-2; 7 bases match TRBD1. J was trimmed by 8 bases and V by 7 bases; bases with no gene match: 10. This CDR3 region has 13 residues. The CDR3 here is CASMGQYLRGYTF. The CDR3 coding sequence is TGTGCCAGCATGGGACAGTACCTCCGGGGCTACACCTTC.

The genes are TRBV10-1 and TRBJ2-1; D remains ambiguous. Germline values: CDR1 WNHNN, CDR2 SYGVQD (reference sequence). V was clipped by 2 bases and J by 1 base, with 9 bases between them. The CDR3 has 15 amino acids. The DNA of the CDR3 is TGCGCCAGCAGTGAGCGGCGGTATTCCTACAATGAGCAGTTCTTC. Its translation is CASSERRYSYNEQFF.

The rearrangement uses TRBV7-8 and TRBJ2-1; D is possibly TRBD1 (6 bases). CDR3 length equals 17 residues. Trimming left V 5 bases short and J 0 bases short, with 17 bases between. CDR1 and CDR2 (germline): SGHVS, FQNEAQ. In DNA, the CDR3 is TGTGCCAGCAGCCCAACGACAGGAAAAGGCTCCTACAATGAGCAGTTCTTC. Amino acid sequence: CASSPTTGKGSYNEQFF.

Only a few counts were recorded for this clonotype. The rearrangement joins TRBV6-5 to TRBJ1-1; no firm D call. Per the germline V gene, CDR1 is MNHEY and CDR2 is SVGAGI. The CDR3 consists of 13 residues. Trimming pared 3 bases from V and 6 bases from J, leaving 11 bases between. The CDR3 region has the DNA TGTGCCAGCAGTTATGGGGAAGTCGCTGAAGCTTTCTTT. It translates to CASSYGEVAEAFF.

This clonotype occurred a few times. J is TRBJ1-4 and V is TRBV6-1; no firm D call. The CDR3 is 12 residues long. Trimming left V 5 bases short and J 10 bases short, with 11 bases between. The germline gives CDR1 MNHNS, CDR2 SASEGT. The DNA for the CDR3 is TGTGCCAGCAGTTCCCCATCGGGAAAACTGTTTTTT. It is translated as CASSSPSGKLFF.

This chain joins TRBV28 and TRBJ2-2; D remains unclear. V was shortened by 3 bases and J by 6 bases, with 8 bases between the two germline ends. Per the germline V gene, CDR1 is MDHEN and CDR2 is SYDVKM. The CDR3 has 13 amino acids. Here the CDR3 DNA reads TGTGCCAGCAGTTTTGTCCTCTCCGGGGAGCTGTTTTTT. This gives the protein CASSFVLSGELFF.

The chain links TRBV29-1 to TRBJ1-1; D possibly corresponds to TRBD1 (5 bases). V was shortened by 7 bases and J by 0 bases, with 9 bases between the two germline ends. CDR3 size: 12 residues. Germline values: CDR1 SQVTM, CDR2 ANQGSEA. This chain's CDR3 is CSAHRLNTEAFF. The DNA for the CDR3 is TGCAGCGCTCACAGGTTGAACACTGAAGCTTTCTTT.